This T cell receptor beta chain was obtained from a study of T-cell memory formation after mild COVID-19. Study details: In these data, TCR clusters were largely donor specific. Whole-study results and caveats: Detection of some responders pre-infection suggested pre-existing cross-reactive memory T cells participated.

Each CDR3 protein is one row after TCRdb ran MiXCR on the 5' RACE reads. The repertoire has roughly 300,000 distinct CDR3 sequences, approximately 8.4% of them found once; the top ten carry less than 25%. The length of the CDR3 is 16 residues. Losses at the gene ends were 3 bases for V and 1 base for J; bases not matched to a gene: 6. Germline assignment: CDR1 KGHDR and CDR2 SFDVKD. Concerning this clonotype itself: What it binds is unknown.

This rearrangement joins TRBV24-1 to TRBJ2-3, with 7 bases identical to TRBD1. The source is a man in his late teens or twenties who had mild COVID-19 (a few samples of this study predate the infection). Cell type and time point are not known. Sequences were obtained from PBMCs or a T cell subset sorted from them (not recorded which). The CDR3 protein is CATSDPGGQGTDTQYF. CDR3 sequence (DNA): TGTGCCACCAGTGATCCAGGGGGTCAGGGCACAGATACGCAGTATTTT.